What follows are 28 T cell receptor beta chains derived from one specimen sequenced in a study of blood T cell repertoires in COVID-19. This table comes from immunoSEQ multiplex PCR, and its TCRdb copy is limited to in-frame clones, with some not included. The data hold fewer than 250,000 clones, with 80% to 90% observed a single time. The sequenced sample consisted of PBMCs or T cells enriched from blood (not recorded which). The receptor source for this set is a man between 45 and 60 years old who had been exposed to COVID-19.

The chain is built from TRBV5-1 and TRBJ1-4; TRBD1 aligns across 7 bases. In germline, CDR1 is SGHRS, CDR2 YFSETQ. The CDR3 runs to 14 residues. Trimming at V came to 2 bases and at J to 8 bases, leaving 6 bases not matched to a gene. CDR3 in amino acids: CASSFTGTEEKLFF. The CDR3 coding sequence is TGCGCCAGCAGCTTCACCGGGACAGAAGAAAAACTGTTTTTT.

The V call is TRBV10-2, the J call TRBJ1-5; 9 nucleotides line up with TRBD1. J lost 9 bases, V lost 5 bases, and 11 bases had no gene match. CDR3 length equals 15 residues. Germline CDR1 and CDR2: WSHSY and SAAADI. The DNA for the CDR3 is TGCGCCAGCAGTCTCTCCGGGACAGGGATTCGGCCCCAGCATTTT. It encodes CASSLSGTGIRPQHF.

The sample holds one count of this clone. The chain links TRBV5-1 to TRBJ1-4; weak D call: TRBD1 (6 bases). The CDR3 contains 15 residues. Trimming removed 0 bases at V and 7 bases at J, with 13 bases between. CDR1 and CDR2 (germline): SGHRS, YFSETQ. The CDR3 sequence: CASSLGGGWGEKLFF. CDR3 coding DNA: TGCGCCAGCAGCTTGGGTGGGGGCTGGGGTGAAAAACTGTTTTTT.

V usage is TRBV18 and J usage is TRBJ1-5; 10 nucleotides match TRBD1. This CDR3 contains 16 residues. The V segment lost 3 bases and the J segment 0 bases; nucleotides outside the gene matches: 2. The germline V gene encodes CDR1 KGHSH and CDR2 LQKENI. DNA of the CDR3: TGTGCCAGCTCACCCGGACAGGGGGTTAGCAATCAGCCCCAGCATTTT. It codes for CASSPGQGVSNQPQHF.

The rearrangement joins TRBV19 to TRBJ1-2; a possible D gene is TRBD1 (6 bases). Per germline, CDR1 LNHDA and CDR2 SQIVND (reference sequence). Trimming left V 1 base short and J 1 base short, with 7 bases between. The CDR3 is 14 residues long. CDR3 sequence: CASSIAGDNYGYTF. CDR3 in DNA: TGTGCCAGTAGTATAGCAGGGGATAACTATGGCTACACCTTC.

The rearrangement links TRBV5-6 to TRBJ1-3; 8 nucleotides align to TRBD1. CDR3 length: 16 residues. Germline assignment: CDR1 SGHDT and CDR2 YYEEEE. J was trimmed by 3 bases and V by 1 base; bases with no gene match: 6. For the CDR3, the DNA is TGTGCCAGCAGCTTGAAACAGGGGGATTTTGGAAACACCATATATTTT. Protein: CASSLKQGDFGNTIYF.

The CDR3 DNA reads as TGTGCCAGCAGCCAGAGCGGGGGGGAGACCCAGTACTTC. It codes for CASSQSGGETQYF. V is TRBV7-9 and J is TRBJ2-5, with TRBD2 matching over 9 bases. This CDR3 spans 13 amino acids. The germline V gene encodes CDR1 SEHNR and CDR2 FQNEAQ (reference sequence). Unmatched junction bases numbered 3, after V lost 5 bases and J lost 5 bases.

The chain combines TRBV29-1 with TRBJ1-4, with TRBD1 matching 7 bases. V lost 4 bases and J lost 8; bases outside the gene matches: 7. Germline loops: CDR1 SQVTM, CDR2 ANQGSEA. This CDR3 comprises 13 residues. In nucleotides, the CDR3 is TGCAGCGTTGGGGACAGCCAGGGGGAAAAACTGTTTTTT. Its translation: CSVGDSQGEKLFF.

The gene calls are TRBV28 and TRBJ1-2; weak D call: TRBD1 (5 bases). Germline assignment: CDR1 MDHEN and CDR2 SYDVKM. The V end lost 3 bases, the J end lost 8 bases, and 10 bases lay between the germline ends. The CDR3 consists of 12 residues. The CDR3 DNA is TGTGCCAGCAGTTTGGGGGGTAGAGGCTACACCTTC. This encodes CASSLGGRGYTF.

The chain recombines TRBV2 with TRBJ1-1, with TRBD1 identical over 9 bases. The CDR3 covers 15 residues. The V segment lost 0 bases and the J segment 3 bases; nucleotides outside the gene matches: 2. Germline CDR1 SNHLY, CDR2 FYNNEI. Here the CDR3 DNA reads TGTGCCAGCAGTGAAGCGGGGACAGGGTACACTGAAGCTTTCTTT. Its translation is CASSEAGTGYTEAFF.

The V call is TRBV21-1, the J call TRBJ2-2; the listed D gene, TRBD1, was not tested against the DNA. TRBV21-1 is termed a pseudogene. The CDR3 spans 16 residues. The CDR3 region is CASRKVREIDAGELFF. Written as DNA, the CDR3 is TGTGCCAGCAGAAAAGTCAGGGAAATAGACGCCGGGGAGCTGTTTTTT.

The J gene is TRBJ1-2, the V gene TRBV9; D may be TRBD1 (6 bases). Germline CDR1 is SGDLS and CDR2 is YYNGEE. V was clipped by 2 bases and J by 8 bases, with 19 bases between them. The CDR3 length is 15 residues. This CDR3 reads CASSVTWTALQGYTF. Written as DNA, the CDR3 is TGTGCCAGCAGCGTGACCTGGACAGCTCTCCAAGGCTACACCTTC.

This clone showed up just a few times. The chain couples TRBV4-1 to TRBJ1-5, with D maybe TRBD1 (5 bases). V gave up 2 bases and J gave up 1 base, with 9 bases separating them. The CDR3 runs 15 residues. The germline V gene has CDR1 MGHRA and CDR2 YSYEKL. The CDR3 loop is CASSQMGQSNQPQHF. DNA of the CDR3: TGCGCCAGCAGCCAAATGGGGCAAAGCAATCAGCCCCAGCATTTT.

The chain has TRBV5-1 and TRBJ2-7; 9 bases line up with TRBD2. This CDR3 has 15 amino acids. Losses at the gene ends were 0 bases for V and 7 bases for J; bases not matched to a gene: 8. Germline CDR1 and CDR2: SGHRS and YFSETQ. CDR3 nucleotide sequence: TGCGCCAGCAGCTTGGAATTAGCGGGAGCTGGTGAGCAGTACGTC. Its translation is CASSLELAGAGEQYV.

V and J are TRBV4-1 and TRBJ2-1; no reliable D call. Between the trimmed V and J ends, which lost 0 bases and 3 bases, there was a span of 15 bases. The CDR3 covers 17 residues. CDR1 MGHRA and CDR2 YSYEKL come from the germline V gene. CDR3 protein: CASSQERSIGFYNEQFF. CDR3 nucleotide sequence: TGCGCCAGCAGCCAAGAGCGGTCTATCGGGTTCTACAATGAGCAGTTCTTC.

The chain joins TRBV6-5 to TRBJ1-2; D may be TRBD1 (6 bases). The germline V gene has CDR1 MNHEY and CDR2 SVGAGI. Trimming pared 2 bases from V and 8 bases from J, leaving 21 bases between. The CDR3 is 16 residues long. The CDR3 protein is CASSYTLATGRDGYTF. The CDR3 DNA reads as TGTGCCAGCAGTTACACCCTCGCGACAGGCAGGGACGGCTACACCTTC.

The chain joins TRBV19 to TRBJ1-5, with 11 bases matching TRBD1. The ends lost 4 bases at V and 4 bases at J; junction bases unmatched: 6. Germline loops: CDR1 LNHDA, CDR2 SQIVND (reference sequence). The CDR3 extends over 16 amino acids. The CDR3 reads CASSTYGTGGNQPQHF. The CDR3, as DNA: TGTGCCAGTAGTACCTACGGGACAGGGGGGAATCAGCCCCAGCATTTT. The full variable domain, completed using reference TRBV19 and TRBJ1-5, is DGGITQSPKYLFRKEGQNVTLSCEQNLNHDAMYWYRQDPGQGLRLIYYSQIVNDFQKGDIAEGYSVSREKKESFPLTVTSAQKNPTAFYLCASSTYGTGGNQPQHFGDGTRLSIL.

CDR3 bases: TGTGCCAGCAGCACTCCCGGGACAGCCTACGAGCAGTACTTC. Its translation: CASSTPGTAYEQYF. The gene calls are TRBV11-2 and TRBJ2-7; 7 bases are a match to TRBD1. Germline-derived CDR1 and CDR2 are SGHAT and FQNNGV. The CDR3 totals 14 residues. The ends lost 5 bases at V and 2 bases at J; junction bases unmatched: 6.

This chain joins TRBV28 and TRBJ1-2; D perhaps matches TRBD1 (6 bases). Germline values: CDR1 MDHEN, CDR2 SYDVKM. The V and J ends lost 4 bases and 6 bases respectively, with 18 bases between them. The CDR3 contains 15 residues. The CDR3 region has the DNA TGTGCCAGCAGTTGGGGGACTAGGACAGCTCATGGCTACACCTTC. As protein: CASSWGTRTAHGYTF.

The chain is built from TRBV5-1 and TRBJ1-1, with a tentative D call TRBD1 (5 bases). CDR1 is SGHRS, CDR2 YFSETQ, per germline. CDR3 length: 16 residues. The V end lost 0 bases, the J end lost 0 bases, and 12 bases lay between the germline ends. CDR3 nucleotide sequence: TGCGCCAGCAGCTTGGGGTTGGCGGACATGAACACTGAAGCTTTCTTT. It encodes CASSLGLADMNTEAFF.

The chain has TRBV3-1 (or the pseudogene TRBV3-2) and TRBJ2-2; 7 nucleotides agree with TRBD1. Trimming removed 7 bases from V and 0 bases from J; junction bases left unmatched: 5. This CDR3 comprises 15 residues. Germline CDR1 LGHDT, CDR2 YNNKEL (reference sequence). The chain's CDR3 is CASTRTGTNTGELFF. For the CDR3, the DNA is TGTGCCAGCACCCGGACAGGAACGAACACCGGGGAGCTGTTTTTT.

The chain joins TRBV19 to TRBJ2-3, with D unclear. V shed 9 bases and J shed 1 base, with 14 bases lying between them. The CDR3 has 14 amino acids. CDR1 and CDR2 (germline): LNHDA, SQIVND (reference sequence). CDR3 nucleotides: TGTGCCAGACACGAAACGCATTGCACAGATACGCAGTATTTT. Its protein product is CARHETHCTDTQYF.

V usage is TRBV2 and J usage is TRBJ2-1, with a weak D call TRBD1 (6 bases). V was clipped by 8 bases and J by 9 bases, with 17 bases between them. Germline assignment: CDR1 SNHLY and CDR2 FYNNEI. The CDR3 length is 13 residues. The CDR3 DNA reads TGTGCCAGCGGTTTTATACAGGGAAGTGAGCAGTTCTTC. Protein: CASGFIQGSEQFF.

The chain combines TRBV6-6 with TRBJ2-7, with a possible D match to TRBD1 (6 bases). Germline V gene sequence: CDR1 MNHNY, CDR2 SVGAGI (reference sequence). The CDR3 loop spans 13 amino acids. V was trimmed by 4 bases and J by 4 bases, leaving 11 bases between them. CDR3 loop: CASSLGTGYEQYV. The CDR3 DNA reads as TGTGCCAGCAGTTTAGGTACAGGGTACGAGCAGTACGTC.

The chain recombines TRBV27 with TRBJ2-1; 11 bases are a match to TRBD2. Germline assignment: CDR1 MNHEY and CDR2 SMNVEV (reference sequence). The CDR3 spans 15 residues. V gave up 7 bases and J gave up 7 bases; unmatched junction bases: 9. CDR3 loop: CASTPGTSGGNEQFF. CDR3 nucleotides: TGTGCCAGCACCCCAGGGACTAGCGGAGGGAATGAGCAGTTCTTC.

This chain joins TRBV10-3 and TRBJ2-1, with TRBD2 identical over 9 bases. From germline, CDR1 is ENHRY and CDR2 SYGVKD. V was clipped by 10 bases and J by 7 bases; unmatched bases: 14. This CDR3 contains 15 residues. CDR3 in amino acids: CATHKTSGAGNEQFF. As DNA, the CDR3 is TGTGCCACCCATAAGACTAGCGGAGCAGGGAATGAGCAGTTCTTC.

The rearrangement joins TRBV7-9 to TRBJ1-2; D is perhaps TRBD1 (5 bases). Germline CDR1 and CDR2: SEHNR and FQNEAQ (reference sequence). This CDR3 contains 13 residues. V was pared by 1 base and J by 7 bases, with 10 bases between. The CDR3 loop is CASSLEQGSGYTF. CDR3 nucleotides: TGTGCCAGCAGCTTAGAGCAGGGAAGTGGCTACACCTTC.

The chain carries TRBV4-1 and TRBJ1-2; 11 bases agree with TRBD1. Germline V gene data show CDR1 as MGHRA and CDR2 as YSYEKL. The trim removed 4 bases at V and 6 bases at J, leaving 4 bases unmatched. The CDR3 runs 14 residues. The CDR3 coding sequence is TGCGCCAGCAGCCGGGACAGGGGGGCGGATGGCTACACCTTC. Its protein product is CASSRDRGADGYTF.